Below, 8 T cell receptor beta chains from the same sample are listed, as sequenced in a study of blood T cell repertoires in COVID-19. This table comes from immunoSEQ multiplex PCR, and its TCRdb copy is limited to in-frame clones, with some not included. The sample yields fewer than 200,000 clones, under 85% seen once. Sequenced material: peripheral blood. All receptors derive from a man in his 60s who had recovered from COVID-19.

This clone was observed many times. The chain employs TRBV2 and TRBJ1-2, with 9 bases that match TRBD1. Germline V gene sequence: CDR1 SNHLY, CDR2 FYNNEI. There are 14 residues in the CDR3. The V gene end was trimmed by 6 bases and the J gene end by 3 bases; junction bases not matched to a gene: 5. The CDR3 region is CASSEGQGDYGYTF. The CDR3 nucleotides read TGTGCCAGCAGCGAGGGACAGGGCGACTATGGCTACACCTTC.

The chain links TRBV6-5 to TRBJ2-7; D ambiguous. CDR1 is MNHEY, CDR2 SVGAGI, per germline. Between the trimmed V and J ends, which lost 4 bases and 3 bases, there was a span of 4 bases. This CDR3 region has 11 residues. This chain's CDR3 is CASSSHYEQYF. CDR3 coding DNA: TGTGCCAGCAGTTCACACTACGAGCAGTACTTC.

This chain links TRBV7-2 with TRBJ1-1, with D unclear. The CDR3 consists of 14 residues. The germline V gene has CDR1 SGHTA and CDR2 FQGNSA. V was cut by 4 bases and J by 1 base, with 10 bases left in between. This chain's CDR3 is CASSSNDWNTEAFF. CDR3 sequence (DNA): TGTGCCAGCAGCTCTAACGACTGGAACACTGAAGCTTTCTTT.

The chain couples TRBV18 to TRBJ2-7, with 9 bases fitting TRBD1. The CDR3 has 13 residues. J gave up 6 bases and V 5 bases, and 5 bases lay outside the gene matches. Per the germline V gene, CDR1 is KGHSH and CDR2 is LQKENI. This CDR3 is CASSETGGVEQYF. CDR3 coding DNA: TGTGCCAGCTCAGAGACAGGGGGAGTCGAGCAGTACTTC.

Only one count was recorded for this clone. The chain joins TRBV6-4 to TRBJ1-1; tentatively, D is TRBD1 (6 bases). Trimming removed 2 bases from V and 4 bases from J, with 14 bases in between. Germline V CDR1 and CDR2: MRHNA, SNTAGT. CDR3 size: 15 residues. The chain's CDR3 is CASSDVRGGTTEAFF. CDR3 DNA sequence: TGTGCCAGCAGTGACGTCAGGGGAGGGACCACTGAAGCTTTCTTT.

The rearrangement uses TRBV7-6 and TRBJ2-1; D might be TRBD2 (5 bases). Germline values: CDR1 SGHVS, CDR2 FNYEAQ. Trimming removed 1 base from V and 6 bases from J, with 10 bases in between. CDR3 length: 14 residues. CDR3 loop: CASSLDLAGNEQFF. DNA of the CDR3: TGTGCCAGCAGCTTAGATCTGGCGGGCAATGAGCAGTTCTTC.

V gene TRBV11-3 combines with J gene TRBJ1-6; a weak D match, TRBD1 (6 bases). The CDR3 runs 16 residues. Trimming took off 3 bases at V and 3 bases at J, with 12 bases between the two ends. Germline CDR1 reads SGHNT; CDR2 reads YENEEA. The CDR3 spells CASSLDLDSYNSPLHF. As DNA, the CDR3 is TGTGCCAGCAGCTTGGACCTGGACAGCTATAATTCACCCCTCCACTTT.

The chain couples TRBV3-1 (or the pseudogene TRBV3-2) to TRBJ2-7; the D gene is possibly TRBD2 (6 bases). Trimming stripped 8 bases from V and 3 bases from J, with 17 bases between. Germline-derived CDR1 and CDR2 are LGHDT and YNNKEL (reference sequence). This CDR3 is 14 amino acids long. CDR3 bases: TGTGCCAGCGCTTCTCCGGGGGATCACTACGAGCAGTACTTC. Amino acids: CASASPGDHYEQYF.